This TCR beta chain was documented in a study of blood T cells in healthy people across ages. Study outcomes and limitations: Among T cells, TCR beta diversity per million cells dropped roughly linearly as age rose.

Concerning this clonotype itself: What it binds is unknown.

Donors were healthy Caucasian individuals from Russia aged about 6 to 90. Combining a sample-barcoded 5' primer with a J-beta primer mix, a second PCR ran for roughly 7 to 12 cycles. TCRdb used MiXCR to reprocess the 5' RACE reads, holding one entry per CDR3 protein. The table has approximately 1,000,000 distinct CDR3 sequences, over 35% seen once. The material sequenced was blood. This receptor was taken from a woman in her sixties in good health.

The CDR3 bases are TGTGCCACCGAGACGGATAATTCACCCCTCCACTTT. Translated, it gives CATETDNSPLHF. The chain recombines TRBV10-3 with TRBJ1-6, with D unclear. Germline CDR1 and CDR2: ENHRY and SYGVKD. There are 12 residues in the CDR3. The V and J ends lost 10 bases and 5 bases respectively, with 9 bases between them.